This paragraph covers one T cell receptor (beta chain) sequence. Trimming took off 5 bases at V and 6 bases at J, with 16 bases between the two ends. Per germline, CDR1 SEHNR and CDR2 FQNEAQ (reference sequence). This CDR3 spans 15 amino acids. The sample originates from a study of OX40 agonist ivuxolimab in advanced cancers. TCRdb's copy holds only in-frame clones and misses some; the assay was immunoSEQ multiplex PCR. The sample lists around 19,000 clones, over 75% occurring once. This chain connects TRBV7-9 to TRBJ1-4; a possible D gene is TRBD1 (6 bases). Sequenced material: CD4+ or CD8+ T cells sorted from blood, taken in a trial of the OX40 agonist ivuxolimab. This sequence was found in an adult with an advanced solid tumor such as melanoma, head and neck, liver or kidney cancer. The CDR3 sequence is CASSPEGQGHEKLFF. Written as DNA, the CDR3 is TGTGCCAGCAGCCCCGAGGGGCAGGGGCATGAAAAACTGTTTTTT. The variable domain in full, with the rest retrieved from reference TRBV7-9 and TRBJ1-4, is DTGVSQNPRHKITKRGQNVTFRCDPISEHNRLYWYRQTLGQGPEFLTYFQNEAQLEKSRLLSDRFSAERPKGSFSTLEIQRTEQGDSAMYLCASSPEGQGHEKLFFGSGTQLSVL.